The rows below give T cell receptor beta chains drawn from one sample of a study of shared clonotypes between healthy human individuals. Some clones are missing from TCRdb's copy, which holds only in-frame ones; the method was immunoSEQ multiplex PCR. The sample shows approximately 500,000 clones, 60% to 80% of them seen only once. Sequenced input: PBMCs. These receptors were taken from a woman in her 40s in good health. Some clones in this sample may be carry-over from other donors' samples. Both conserved end residues are part of each CDR3. Each record gives: V gene, CDR3 protein.

V gene: TRBV9; CDR3 protein: CASSVAEGAVNEKLFF
V gene: TRBV11-2; CDR3 protein: CASSTSGRQFF
V gene: TRBV9; CDR3 protein: CASSLRTDQPQHF
V gene: TRBV18; CDR3 protein: CASSPEWTQETQYF
V gene: TRBV7-3; CDR3 protein: CASSSDRGTHNEQFF
V gene: TRBV5-1; CDR3 protein: CASSYRTGGDTEAFF
V gene: TRBV7-3; CDR3 protein: CASSSNGGVAFF
V gene: TRBV6-1; CDR3 protein: CASSEAGTATNEKLFF
V gene: TRBV30; CDR3 protein: CAWSGGRKEKLFF
V gene: TRBV5-4; CDR3 protein: CASSRAGVVGEQYF
V gene: TRBV7-3; CDR3 protein: CASSLDGGRGTQYF